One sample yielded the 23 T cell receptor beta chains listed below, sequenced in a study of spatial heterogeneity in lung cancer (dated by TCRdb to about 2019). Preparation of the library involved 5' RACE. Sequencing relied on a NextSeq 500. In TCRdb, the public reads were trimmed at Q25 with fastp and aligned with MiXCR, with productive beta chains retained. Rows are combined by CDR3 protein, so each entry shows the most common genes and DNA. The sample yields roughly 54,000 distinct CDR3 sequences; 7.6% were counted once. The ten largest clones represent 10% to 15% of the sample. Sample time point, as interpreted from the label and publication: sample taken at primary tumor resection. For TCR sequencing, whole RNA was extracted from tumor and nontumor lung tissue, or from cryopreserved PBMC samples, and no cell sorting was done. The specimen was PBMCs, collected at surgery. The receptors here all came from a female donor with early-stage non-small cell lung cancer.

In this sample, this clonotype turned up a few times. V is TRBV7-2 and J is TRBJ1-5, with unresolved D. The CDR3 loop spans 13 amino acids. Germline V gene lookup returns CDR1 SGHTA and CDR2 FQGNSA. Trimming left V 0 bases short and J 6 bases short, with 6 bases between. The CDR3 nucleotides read TGTGCCAGCAGCTTAGCGTTCCTTCAGCCCCAGCATTTT. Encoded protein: CASSLAFLQPQHF.

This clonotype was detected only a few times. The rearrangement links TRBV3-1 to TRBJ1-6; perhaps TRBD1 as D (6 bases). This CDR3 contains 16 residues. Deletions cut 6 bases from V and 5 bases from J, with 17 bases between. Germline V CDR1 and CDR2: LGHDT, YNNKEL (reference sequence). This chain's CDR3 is CASRSRGGPDNSPLHF. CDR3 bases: TGTGCCAGCAGGTCCCGGGGGGGCCCAGATAATTCACCCCTCCACTTT.

CDR3 amino acids: CASSLDDRGGYTF. In DNA, the CDR3 is TGCGCCAGCAGCTTGGACGACAGGGGTGGCTACACCTTC. The chain combines TRBV5-1 with TRBJ1-2; 8 bases are a match to TRBD1. Trimming took 0 bases from V and 7 from J; bases not matched to a gene: 2. Per the germline V gene, CDR1 is SGHRS and CDR2 is YFSETQ. The CDR3 has 13 amino acids.

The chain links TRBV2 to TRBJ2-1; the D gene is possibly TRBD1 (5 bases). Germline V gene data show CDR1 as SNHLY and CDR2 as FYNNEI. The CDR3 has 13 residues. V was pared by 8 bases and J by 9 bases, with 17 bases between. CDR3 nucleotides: TGTGCCAGCGTAGGGGAACACCGAGGTGAGCAGTTCTTC. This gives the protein CASVGEHRGEQFF.

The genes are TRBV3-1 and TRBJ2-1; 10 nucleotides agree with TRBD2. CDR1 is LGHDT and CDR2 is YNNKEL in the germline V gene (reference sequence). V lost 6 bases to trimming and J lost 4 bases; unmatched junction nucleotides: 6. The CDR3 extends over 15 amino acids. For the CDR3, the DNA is TGTGCCAGCAGTCTTGCGGGACTAGCGTACAATGAGCAGTTCTTC. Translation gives CASSLAGLAYNEQFF.

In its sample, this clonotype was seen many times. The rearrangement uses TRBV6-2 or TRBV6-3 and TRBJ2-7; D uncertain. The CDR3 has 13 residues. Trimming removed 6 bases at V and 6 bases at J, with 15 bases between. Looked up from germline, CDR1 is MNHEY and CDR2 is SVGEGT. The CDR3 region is CASSPLGWGEQYF. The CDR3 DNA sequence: TGTGCCAGCAGCCCACTTGGATGGGGCGAGCAGTACTTC.

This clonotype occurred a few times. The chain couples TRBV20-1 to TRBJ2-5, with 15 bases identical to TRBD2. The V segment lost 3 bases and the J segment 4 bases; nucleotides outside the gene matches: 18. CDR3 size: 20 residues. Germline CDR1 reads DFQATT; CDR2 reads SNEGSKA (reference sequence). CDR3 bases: TGCAGTGCTAGCGATACTGGCCGGACTAGCGGGGGGGTGGGGCGAGAGACCCAGTACTTC. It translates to CSASDTGRTSGGVGRETQYF.

The CDR3 bases are TGTGCCAGCAGCGTAGGATGGGATCCAAGGGCCAATGAGCAGTTCTTC. Protein sequence: CASSVGWDPRANEQFF. The J gene is TRBJ2-1, the V gene TRBV9, with D uncertain. V was clipped by 0 bases and J by 6 bases, with 16 bases between them. From germline, CDR1 is SGDLS and CDR2 YYNGEE. The CDR3 is 16 amino acids. Full variable domain (rest looked up from reference TRBV9 and TRBJ2-1): DSGVTQTPKHLITATGQRVTLRCSPRSGDLSVYWYQQSLDQGLQFLIQYYNGEERAKGNILERFSAQQFPDLHSELNLSSLELGDSALYFCASSVGWDPRANEQFFGPGTRLTVL.

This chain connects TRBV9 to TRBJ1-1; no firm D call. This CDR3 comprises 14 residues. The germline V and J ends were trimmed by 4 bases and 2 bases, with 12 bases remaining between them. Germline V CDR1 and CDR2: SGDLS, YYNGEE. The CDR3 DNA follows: TGTGCCAGCAGCCCCATAGACAAAAACACTGAAGCTTTCTTT. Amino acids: CASSPIDKNTEAFF.

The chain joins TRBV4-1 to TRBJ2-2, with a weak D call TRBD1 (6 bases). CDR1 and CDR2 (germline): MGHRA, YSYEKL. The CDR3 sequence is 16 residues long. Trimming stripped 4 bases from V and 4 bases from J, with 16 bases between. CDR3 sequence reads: CASSPDRWISTGELFF. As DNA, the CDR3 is TGCGCCAGCAGCCCCGACAGGTGGATTAGCACCGGGGAGCTGTTTTTT.

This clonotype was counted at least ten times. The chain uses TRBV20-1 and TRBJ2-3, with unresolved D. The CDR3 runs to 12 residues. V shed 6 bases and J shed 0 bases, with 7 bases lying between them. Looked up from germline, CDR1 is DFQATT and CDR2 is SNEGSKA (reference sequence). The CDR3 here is CSATDSTDTQYF. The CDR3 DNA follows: TGCAGTGCCACGGACAGCACAGATACGCAGTATTTT.

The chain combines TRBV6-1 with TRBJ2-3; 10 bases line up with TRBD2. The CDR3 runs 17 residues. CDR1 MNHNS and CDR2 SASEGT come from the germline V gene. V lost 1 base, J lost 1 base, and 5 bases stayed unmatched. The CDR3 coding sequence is TGTGCCAGCAGTGAAGAGAGCGGGGGGGCGGGCACAGATACGCAGTATTTT. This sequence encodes CASSEESGGAGTDTQYF.

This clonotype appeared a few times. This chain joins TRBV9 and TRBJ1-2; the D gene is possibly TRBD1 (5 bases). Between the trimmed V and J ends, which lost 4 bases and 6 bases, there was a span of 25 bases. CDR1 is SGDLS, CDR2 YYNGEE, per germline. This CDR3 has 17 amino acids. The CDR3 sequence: CASSPPPGWGVEDGYTF. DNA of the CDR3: TGTGCCAGCAGCCCACCACCCGGCTGGGGGGTCGAGGATGGCTACACCTTC.

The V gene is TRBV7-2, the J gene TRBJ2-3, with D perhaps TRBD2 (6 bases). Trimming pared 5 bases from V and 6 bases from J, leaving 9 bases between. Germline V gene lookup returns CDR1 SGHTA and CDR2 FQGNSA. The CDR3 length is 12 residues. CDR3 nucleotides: TGTGCCAGCAGCGTCCGGGGGGATACGCAGTATTTT. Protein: CASSVRGDTQYF.

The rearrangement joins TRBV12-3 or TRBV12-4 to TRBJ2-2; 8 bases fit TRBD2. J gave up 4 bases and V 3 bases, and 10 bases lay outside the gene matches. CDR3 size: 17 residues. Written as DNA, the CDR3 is TGTGCCAGCAGTTTGTCGGGACTAGGCCCCCGCACCGGGGAGCTGTTTTTT. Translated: CASSLSGLGPRTGELFF.

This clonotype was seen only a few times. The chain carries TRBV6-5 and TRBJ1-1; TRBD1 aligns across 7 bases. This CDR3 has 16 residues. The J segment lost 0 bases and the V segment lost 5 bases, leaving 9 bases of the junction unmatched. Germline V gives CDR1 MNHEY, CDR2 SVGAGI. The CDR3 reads CASSGPGQNMNTEAFF. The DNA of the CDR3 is TGTGCCAGCAGTGGTCCGGGACAGAACATGAACACTGAAGCTTTCTTT.

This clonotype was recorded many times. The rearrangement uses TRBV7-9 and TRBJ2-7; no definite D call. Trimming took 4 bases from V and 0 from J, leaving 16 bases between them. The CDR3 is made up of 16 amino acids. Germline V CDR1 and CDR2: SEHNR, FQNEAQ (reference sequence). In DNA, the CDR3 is TGTGCCAGCAGCTCAGAACGCCTGAGTAGCTCCTACGAGCAGTACTTC. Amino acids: CASSSERLSSSYEQYF. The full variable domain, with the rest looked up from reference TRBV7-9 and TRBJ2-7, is DTGVSQNPRHKITKRGQNVTFRCDPISEHNRLYWYRQTLGQGPEFLTYFQNEAQLEKSRLLSDRFSAERPKGSFSTLEIQRTEQGDSAMYLCASSSERLSSSYEQYFGPGTRLTVT.

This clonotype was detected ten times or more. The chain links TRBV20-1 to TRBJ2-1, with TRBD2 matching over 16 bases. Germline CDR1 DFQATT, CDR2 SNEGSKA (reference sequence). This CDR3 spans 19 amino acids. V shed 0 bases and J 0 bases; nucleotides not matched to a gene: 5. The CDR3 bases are TGCAGTGCTAGAGACGCCGGGACTAGCGGGGGGGGCTCCTACAATGAGCAGTTCTTC. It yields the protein CSARDAGTSGGGSYNEQFF.

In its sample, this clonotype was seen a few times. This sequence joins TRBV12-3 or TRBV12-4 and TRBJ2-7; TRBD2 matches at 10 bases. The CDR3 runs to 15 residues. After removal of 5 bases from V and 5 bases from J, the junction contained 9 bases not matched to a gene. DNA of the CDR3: TGTGCCAGCAGTCCCAGCGGGGGGGCCCGGGACGAGCAGTACTTC. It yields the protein CASSPSGGARDEQYF.

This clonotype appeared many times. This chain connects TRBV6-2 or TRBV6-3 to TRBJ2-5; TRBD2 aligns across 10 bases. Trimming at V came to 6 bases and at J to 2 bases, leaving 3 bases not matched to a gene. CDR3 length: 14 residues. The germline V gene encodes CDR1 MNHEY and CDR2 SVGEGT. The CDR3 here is CASRKLAGQETQYF. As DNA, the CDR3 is TGTGCCAGCAGGAAACTAGCGGGACAAGAGACCCAGTACTTC.

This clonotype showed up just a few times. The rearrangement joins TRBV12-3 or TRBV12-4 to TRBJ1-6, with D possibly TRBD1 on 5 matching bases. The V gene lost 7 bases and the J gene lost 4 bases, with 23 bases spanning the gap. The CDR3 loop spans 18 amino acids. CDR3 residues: CASTRDLNNWGYNSPLHF. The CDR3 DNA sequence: TGTGCCAGCACCCGGGACCTCAATAATTGGGGATATAATTCACCCCTCCACTTT.

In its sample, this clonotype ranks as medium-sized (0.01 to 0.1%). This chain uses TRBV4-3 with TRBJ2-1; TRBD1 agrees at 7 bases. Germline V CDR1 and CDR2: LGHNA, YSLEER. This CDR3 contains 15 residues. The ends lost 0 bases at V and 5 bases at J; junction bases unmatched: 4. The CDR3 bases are TGCGCCAGCAGCCAAGATTGGGACAGTAACAATGAGCAGTTCTTC. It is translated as CASSQDWDSNNEQFF.

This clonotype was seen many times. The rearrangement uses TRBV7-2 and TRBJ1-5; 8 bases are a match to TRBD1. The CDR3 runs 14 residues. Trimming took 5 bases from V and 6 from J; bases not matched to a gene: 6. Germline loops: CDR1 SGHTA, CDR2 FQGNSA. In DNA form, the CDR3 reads TGTGCCAGCAGCCCTGGACAGGGACCTCAGCCCCAGCATTTT. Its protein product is CASSPGQGPQPQHF.